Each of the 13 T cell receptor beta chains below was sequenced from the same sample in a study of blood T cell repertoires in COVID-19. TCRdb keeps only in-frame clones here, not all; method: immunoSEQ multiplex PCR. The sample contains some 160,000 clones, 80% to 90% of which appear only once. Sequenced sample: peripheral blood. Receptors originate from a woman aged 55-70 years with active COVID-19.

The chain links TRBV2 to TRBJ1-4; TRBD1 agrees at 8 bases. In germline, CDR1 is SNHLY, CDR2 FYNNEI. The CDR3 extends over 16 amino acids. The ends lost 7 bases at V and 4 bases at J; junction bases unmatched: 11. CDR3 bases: TGTGCCAGCACCCCGACCCGGACAGGGATTAATGAAAAACTGTTTTTT. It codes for CASTPTRTGINEKLFF.

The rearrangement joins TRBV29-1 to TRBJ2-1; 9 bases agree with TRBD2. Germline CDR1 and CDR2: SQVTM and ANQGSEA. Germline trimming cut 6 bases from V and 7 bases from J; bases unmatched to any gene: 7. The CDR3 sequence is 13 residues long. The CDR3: CSVVLAGRNEQFF. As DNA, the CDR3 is TGCAGCGTGGTCCTAGCGGGACGTAATGAGCAGTTCTTC.

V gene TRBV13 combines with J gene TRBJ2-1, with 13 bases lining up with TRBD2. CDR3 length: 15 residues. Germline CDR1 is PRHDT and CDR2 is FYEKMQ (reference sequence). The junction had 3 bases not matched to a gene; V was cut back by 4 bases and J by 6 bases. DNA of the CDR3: TGTGCCAGCAGCTCAACTAGCGGGAGGGCCAATGAGCAGTTCTTC. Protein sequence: CASSSTSGRANEQFF.

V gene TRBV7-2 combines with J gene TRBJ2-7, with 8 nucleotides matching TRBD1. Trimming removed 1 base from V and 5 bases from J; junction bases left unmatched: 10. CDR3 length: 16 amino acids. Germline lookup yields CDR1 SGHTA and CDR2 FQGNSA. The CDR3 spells CASSLGRTGGLHEQYF. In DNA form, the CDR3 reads TGTGCCAGCAGCTTAGGGCGAACAGGGGGGCTCCACGAGCAGTACTTC.

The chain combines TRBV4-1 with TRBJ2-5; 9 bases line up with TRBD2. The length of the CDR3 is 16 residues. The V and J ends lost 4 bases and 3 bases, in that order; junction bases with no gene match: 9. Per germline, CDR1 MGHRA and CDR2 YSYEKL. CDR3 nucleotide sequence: TGCGCCAGCAGCCGGCTGAATGCGGGAGGGAAAGAGACCCAGTACTTC. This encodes CASSRLNAGGKETQYF.

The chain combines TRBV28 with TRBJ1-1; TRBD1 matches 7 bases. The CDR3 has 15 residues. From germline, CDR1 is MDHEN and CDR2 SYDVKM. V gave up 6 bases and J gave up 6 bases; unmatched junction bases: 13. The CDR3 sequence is CASSTRDSHPPEAFF. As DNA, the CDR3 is TGTGCCAGCAGCACGCGGGACAGTCACCCGCCTGAAGCTTTCTTT.

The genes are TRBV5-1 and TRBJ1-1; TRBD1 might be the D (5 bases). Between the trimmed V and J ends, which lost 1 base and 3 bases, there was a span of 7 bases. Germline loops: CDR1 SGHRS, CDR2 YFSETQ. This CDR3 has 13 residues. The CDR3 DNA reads TGCGCCAGCAGCTTGCAGGGTCACACTGAAGCTTTCTTT. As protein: CASSLQGHTEAFF.

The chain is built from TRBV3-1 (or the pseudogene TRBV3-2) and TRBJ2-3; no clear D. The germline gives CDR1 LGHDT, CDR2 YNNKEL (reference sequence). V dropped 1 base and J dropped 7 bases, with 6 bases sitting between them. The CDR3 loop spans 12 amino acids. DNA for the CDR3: TGTGCCAGCAGCCAAGGGCAAAATACGCAGTATTTT. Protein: CASSQGQNTQYF.

The CDR3 DNA sequence: TGTGCCAGCAGGGGATTGCGGGACGAGCAGTACTTC. Amino acids: CASRGLRDEQYF. V and J are TRBV4-2 and TRBJ2-7, with a weak D call TRBD2 (5 bases). Germline V CDR1 and CDR2: LGHNA, YNFKEQ. The CDR3 spans 12 residues. V gave up 6 bases and J gave up 5 bases, with 11 bases separating them.

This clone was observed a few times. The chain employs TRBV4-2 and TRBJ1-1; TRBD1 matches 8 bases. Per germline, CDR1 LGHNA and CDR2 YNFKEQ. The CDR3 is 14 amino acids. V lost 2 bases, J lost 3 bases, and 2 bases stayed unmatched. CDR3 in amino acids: CASSQPTGDTEAFF. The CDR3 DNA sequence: TGTGCCAGCAGCCAACCGACAGGGGACACTGAAGCTTTCTTT.

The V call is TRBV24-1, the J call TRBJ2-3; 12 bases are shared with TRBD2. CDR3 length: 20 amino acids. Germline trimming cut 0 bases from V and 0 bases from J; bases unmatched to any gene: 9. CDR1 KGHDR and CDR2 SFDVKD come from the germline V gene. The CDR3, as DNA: TGTGCCACCAGTGATTTGTTTACTAGCGGGAGGACTACTAGCACAGATACGCAGTATTTT. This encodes CATSDLFTSGRTTSTDTQYF.

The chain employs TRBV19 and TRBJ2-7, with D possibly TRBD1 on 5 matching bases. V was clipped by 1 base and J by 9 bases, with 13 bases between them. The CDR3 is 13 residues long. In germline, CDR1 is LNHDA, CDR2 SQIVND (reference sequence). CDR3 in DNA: TGTGCCAGTAGTATAGGGTCAGGGAACGGGCAGTACTTC. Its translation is CASSIGSGNGQYF.

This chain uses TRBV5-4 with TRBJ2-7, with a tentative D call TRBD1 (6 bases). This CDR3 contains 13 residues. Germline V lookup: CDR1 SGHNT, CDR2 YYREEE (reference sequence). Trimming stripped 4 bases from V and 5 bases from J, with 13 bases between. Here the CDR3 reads CASSIQGGDEQYF. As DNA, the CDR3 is TGTGCCAGCAGCATACAGGGTGGGGACGAGCAGTACTTC.